One TCR beta chain is described in this entry. This entry is derived from a study of blood T cell repertoires in COVID-19. Overall study context: Sites across the United States, Italy and Spain contributed samples from acute and convalescent COVID-19. PBMCs, B-cell-depleted T cells, or T cells provided the cDNA or gDNA that made up the material.

In the original workflow: Counts of nucleated cells, estimated from reference gene primer amplification, were obtained. Sequenced by immunoSEQ multiplex PCR; TCRdb stores in-frame clones only, minus some. V, J and clone size are taken as reported in that table, and D and trimming were inferred from the DNA itself. The sample contains 100,000 or so clones, approximately 85% of which appear only once. This CDR3 contains 13 residues. Trimming stripped 0 bases from V and 7 bases from J, with 10 bases between. Per germline, CDR1 SGDLS and CDR2 YYNGEE. The chain couples TRBV9 to TRBJ1-2, with D hard to call. This TCR was recovered from a woman aged 60-70 years with acute or convalescent COVID-19. Input material: peripheral blood. The CDR3, as DNA: TGTGCCAGCAGCGTAGAGGCGGGCGGTGGCTACACCTTC. It encodes CASSVEAGGGYTF.